What follows are 5 T cell receptor beta chains derived from one specimen sequenced in a study of cytomegalovirus exposure and HLA in healthy donors. Both 60 Vbeta primers and 13 Jbeta primers went into the PCR. Libraries were prepared by immunoSEQ multiplex PCR; TCRdb keeps only in-frame clonotypes and omits some of them. There are more than 130,000 clones in the sample; 73% occur only once, and roughly 14% lies in the top ten. Sequencing was performed on PBMCs. These receptor sequences come from a human donor in good health.

The rearrangement joins TRBV28 to TRBJ1-2; D possibly corresponds to TRBD1 (6 bases). The V and J ends lost 4 bases and 0 bases respectively, with 9 bases between them. Germline V gene sequence: CDR1 MDHEN, CDR2 SYDVKM. This CDR3 comprises 14 residues. CDR3 nucleotide sequence: TGTGCCAGCAGTTCGGACAGCACTAACTATGGCTACACCTTC. Translating gives CASSSDSTNYGYTF.

The gene calls are TRBV27 and TRBJ1-5, with D possibly being TRBD1 (6 bases). Germline CDR1 reads MNHEY; CDR2 reads SMNVEV (reference sequence). This CDR3 comprises 15 residues. V was trimmed by 0 bases and J by 4 bases, leaving 10 bases between them. The chain's CDR3 is CASSLSGGSNQPQHF. CDR3 DNA sequence: TGTGCCAGCAGTTTATCAGGGGGAAGTAATCAGCCCCAGCATTTT.

The J gene is TRBJ2-7, the V gene TRBV2; maybe TRBD1 (5 bases). Germline-derived CDR1 and CDR2 are SNHLY and FYNNEI. V was clipped by 4 bases and J by 9 bases, with 13 bases between them. There are 12 residues in the CDR3. The CDR3 DNA sequence: TGTGCCAGCAGTGGGGGCCCTCTGGGGCAGTACTTC. Its translation: CASSGGPLGQYF.

The table lists this clone with a count of one. The rearrangement uses TRBV30 and TRBJ2-5, with TRBD1 identical over 8 bases. The DNA matches TRBJ2-7 better at its end, which makes the J call doubtful. Germline lookup yields CDR1 GTSNPN and CDR2 SVGIG (reference sequence). The CDR3 contains 14 residues. The CDR3 loop is CAWSWTGITYEQYF. In DNA, the CDR3 is TGTGCCTGGAGTTGGACAGGGATAACCTACGAGCAGTACTTC.

This rearrangement joins TRBV7-2 to TRBJ2-5; 9 bases align to TRBD2. V was clipped by 5 bases and J by 5 bases; unmatched bases: 6. CDR3 length: 14 amino acids. Germline V gene data show CDR1 as SGHTA and CDR2 as FQGNSA. CDR3 region: CASSPGTSPETQYF. CDR3 nucleotides: TGTGCCAGCAGCCCAGGGACTAGCCCGGAGACCCAGTACTTC. Full variable domain (remainder filled in from reference TRBV7-2 and TRBJ2-5): GAGVSQSPSNKVTEKGKDVELRCDPISGHTALYWYRQSLGQGLEFLIYFQGNSAPDKSGLPSDRFSAERTGGSVSTLTIQRTQQEDSAVYLCASSPGTSPETQYFGPGTRLLVL.